The text below deals with one T cell receptor beta chain. These data are taken from a study of siplizumab effects on memory and regulatory T cells. TCRdb's table, derived via immunoSEQ multiplex PCR, lists solely in-frame clones and lacks some. The table lists more than 70,000 clones, over 90% of them singletons, with less than 20% in the top ten. This sequence originates from a human donor in good health. The sequenced sample was CD8+ T cells sorted from blood.

CDR3 nucleotides: TGCAGCGTGCCTAGCGGGGACTACGAGCAGTACTTC. Translating it yields CSVPSGDYEQYF. The gene calls are TRBV29-1 and TRBJ2-7; 9 positions agree with TRBD2. Germline values: CDR1 SQVTM, CDR2 ANQGSEA. CDR3 length equals 12 residues. Trimming took 6 bases from V and 3 from J; bases not matched to a gene: 3.